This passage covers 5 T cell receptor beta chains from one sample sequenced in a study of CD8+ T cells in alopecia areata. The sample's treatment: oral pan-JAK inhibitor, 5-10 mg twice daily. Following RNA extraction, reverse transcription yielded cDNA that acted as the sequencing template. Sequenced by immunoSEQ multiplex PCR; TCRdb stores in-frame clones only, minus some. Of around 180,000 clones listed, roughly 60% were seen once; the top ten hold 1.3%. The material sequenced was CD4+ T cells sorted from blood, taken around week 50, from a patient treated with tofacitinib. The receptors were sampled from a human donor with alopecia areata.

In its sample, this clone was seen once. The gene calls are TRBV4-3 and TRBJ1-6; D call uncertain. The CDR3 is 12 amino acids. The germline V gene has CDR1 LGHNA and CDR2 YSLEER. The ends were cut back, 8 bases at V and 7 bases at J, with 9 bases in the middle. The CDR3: CASGSSNSPLHF. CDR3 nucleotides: TGCGCCAGCGGATCCTCGAATTCACCCCTCCACTTT.

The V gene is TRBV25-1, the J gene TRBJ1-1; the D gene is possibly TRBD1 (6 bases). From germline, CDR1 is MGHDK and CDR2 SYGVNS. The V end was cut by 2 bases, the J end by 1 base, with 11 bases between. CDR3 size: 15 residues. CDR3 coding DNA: TGTGCCAGCAGTGAAGTCGGGGGCAGGAACACTGAAGCTTTCTTT. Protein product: CASSEVGGRNTEAFF. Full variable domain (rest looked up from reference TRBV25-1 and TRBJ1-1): EADIYQTPRYLVIGTGKKITLECSQTMGHDKMYWYQQDPGMELHLIHYSYGVNSTEKGDLSSESTVSRIRTEHFPLTLESARPSHTSQYLCASSEVGGRNTEAFFGQGTRLTVV.

The CDR3 is CSVDQGLGYGYTF. In DNA form, the CDR3 reads TGCAGCGTTGATCAGGGGCTCGGCTATGGCTACACCTTC. The chain combines TRBV29-1 with TRBJ1-2, with D possibly being TRBD1 (6 bases). CDR1 and CDR2 (germline): SQVTM, ANQGSEA. Trimming removed 3 bases at V and 4 bases at J, with 12 bases between. The CDR3 is 13 residues long.

CDR3 DNA: TGTGCCAGTAGCCCTACGGACAGGGGGTGGATCGAGACCCAGTACTTC. As protein: CASSPTDRGWIETQYF. The rearrangement uses TRBV19 and TRBJ2-5, with TRBD1 matching over 10 bases. Germline assignment: CDR1 LNHDA and CDR2 SQIVND (reference sequence). V trimming: 6 bases; J trimming: 5 bases; junction bases outside the gene matches: 12. The CDR3 runs 16 residues.

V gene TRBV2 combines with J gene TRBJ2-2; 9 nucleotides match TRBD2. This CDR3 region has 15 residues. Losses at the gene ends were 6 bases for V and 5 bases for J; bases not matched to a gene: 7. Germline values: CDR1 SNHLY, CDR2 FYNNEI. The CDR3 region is CASSPAGGKTGELFF. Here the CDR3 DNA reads TGTGCCAGCAGCCCAGCGGGGGGCAAAACCGGGGAGCTGTTTTTT.